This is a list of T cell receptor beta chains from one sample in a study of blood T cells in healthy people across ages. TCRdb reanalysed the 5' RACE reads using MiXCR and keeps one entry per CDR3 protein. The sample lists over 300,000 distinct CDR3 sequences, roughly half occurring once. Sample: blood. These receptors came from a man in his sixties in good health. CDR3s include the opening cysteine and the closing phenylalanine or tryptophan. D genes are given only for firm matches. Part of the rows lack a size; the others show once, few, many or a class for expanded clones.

CSVPGTGAGDTQYF	TGCAGCGTCCCCGGGACAGGGGCTGGAGATACGCAGTATTTT	few	TRBD1	TRBJ2-3	TRBV29-1
CASSGLAGEGEQYF	TGTGCCAGCTCAGGACTAGCGGGAGAGGGCGAGCAGTACTTC	.	TRBD2	TRBJ2-7	TRBV18
CASSPGTSGEQETQYF	TGTGCCAGCAGCCCTGGGACTAGCGGGGAACAAGAGACCCAGTACTTC	.	TRBD2	TRBJ2-5	TRBV11-3
CASSLVAGSGDNEQFF	TGCGCCAGCAGCTTGGTGGCGGGGTCAGGGGACAATGAGCAGTTCTTC	.	.	TRBJ2-1	TRBV5-1
CASSERGSKNIQYF	TGTGCCAGCAGTGAGAGAGGGAGCAAAAACATTCAGTACTTC	few	.	TRBJ2-4	TRBV25-1
CSANTRAGQYSYNEQFF	TGCAGTGCTAACACACGTGCGGGGCAATACTCCTACAATGAGCAGTTCTTC	.	.	TRBJ2-1	TRBV20-1
CASSRGGASGGTYEQYF	TGTGCCAGCAGTCGCGGTGGGGCTAGCGGGGGGACCTACGAGCAGTACTTC	.	TRBD2	TRBJ2-7	TRBV6-6
CASSRRLAINPDTQYF	TGTGCCAGCAGTCGTCGACTAGCGATCAACCCAGATACGCAGTATTTT	.	TRBD2	TRBJ2-3	TRBV6-2/TRBV6-3
CAWSPDRADQPQHF	TGTGCCTGGAGCCCCGACAGGGCCGATCAGCCCCAGCATTTT	few	TRBD1	TRBJ1-5	TRBV30
CASSLRYREGEAFF	TGTGCCAGCAGCCTCCGGTACAGGGAGGGTGAAGCTTTCTTT	.	.	TRBJ1-1	TRBV2
CASSPRSGSSYNEQFF	TGTGCCAGCAGCCCACGAAGCGGGAGCTCCTACAATGAGCAGTTCTTC	.	TRBD2	TRBJ2-1	TRBV9
CASSLVRGPGELFF	TGTGCCAGCAGCTTAGTTCGAGGTCCCGGGGAGCTGTTTTTT	.	.	TRBJ2-2	TRBV7-9
CASSAHGSTEAFF	TGTGCCAGCAGCGCGCATGGGAGCACTGAAGCTTTCTTT	.	.	TRBJ1-1	TRBV9
CASSQDGAGALSTDTQYF	TGTGCCAGCAGCCAAGATGGGGCGGGAGCACTTAGCACAGATACGCAGTATTTT	.	TRBD2	TRBJ2-3	TRBV3-1
CASSESGTLFTDTQYF	TGTGCCAGCAGTGAATCAGGGACACTTTTCACAGATACGCAGTATTTT	.	.	TRBJ2-3	TRBV25-1
CASKTGTSGTDTQYF	TGTGCCAGCAAGACCGGGACTAGCGGAACAGATACGCAGTATTTT	.	TRBD2	TRBJ2-3	TRBV5-4
CAQVQGNQEIQYF	TGTGCCCAGGTCCAGGGGAATCAAGAGATCCAGTACTTC	once	.	TRBJ2-5	TRBV30
CAISRDRDNSPLHF	TGTGCCATCAGCCGGGACAGGGATAATTCACCCCTCCACTTT	.	TRBD1	TRBJ1-6	TRBV10-3
CASSLGLAVDTQYF	TGTGCCAGCAGCTTAGGTCTAGCTGTCGATACGCAGTATTTT	.	.	TRBJ2-3	TRBV11-2
CSASERTGGGVGYTF	TGCAGTGCTAGCGAGCGCACAGGGGGCGGGGTTGGCTACACCTTC	few	TRBD1	TRBJ1-2	TRBV20-1
CASSSGQLETQYF	TGCGCCAGCAGCTCGGGACAACTGGAGACCCAGTACTTC	.	.	TRBJ2-5	TRBV5-1
CASSLGTSGNLNEQYF	TGTGCCAGCAGCCTTGGGACTAGCGGAAACCTTAATGAGCAGTACTTC	.	TRBD2	TRBJ2-7	TRBV6-6
CASSPQVRGIPSTDTQYF	TGTGCCAGCAGCCCCCAGGTCAGGGGCATCCCTAGCACAGATACGCAGTATTTT	.	.	TRBJ2-3	TRBV7-2
CAIREEGVNTGELFF	TGTGCCATCAGGGAGGAGGGGGTGAACACCGGGGAGCTGTTTTTT	.	.	TRBJ2-2	TRBV10-3
CSVGHLGLDEQYF	TGCAGCGTTGGGCACTTAGGATTAGACGAGCAGTACTTC	few	.	TRBJ2-7	TRBV29-1
CASSLVGSTDTQYF	TGTGCCAGCAGCTTAGTTGGTAGCACAGATACGCAGTATTTT	many	.	TRBJ2-3	TRBV7-2